The present T cell receptor (beta chain) was sequenced within a study of blood T cell repertoires in COVID-19. Original processing notes: Estimated nucleated cell counts came from reference gene primer amplification. Assay: immunoSEQ multiplex PCR; the TCRdb copy retains only in-frame clones and omits some. D and trimming come from the DNA, and the V and J calls and clone size come from that table. The sample has just under 250,000 clones; 85% to 90% are singletons. This CDR3 spans 17 amino acids. Per germline, CDR1 SGHVS and CDR2 FQNEAQ. The J segment lost 2 bases and the V segment lost 3 bases, leaving 5 bases of the junction unmatched.

V gene TRBV7-8 combines with J gene TRBJ1-5; 12 bases are shared with TRBD1. Sequenced: PBMCs or T cells enriched from blood (not recorded which). The origin of this receptor is a woman aged 30 to 39 who had recovered from COVID-19. This CDR3 reads CASSLGQGALGNQPQHF. The CDR3 DNA follows: TGTGCCAGCAGCTTGGGACAGGGGGCTTTAGGCAATCAGCCCCAGCATTTT.